These T cell receptor beta chains were read from a single sample in a study of Ad26.COV2.S vaccination and SARS-CoV-2 variants. Assay: immunoSEQ multiplex PCR; the TCRdb copy retains only in-frame clones and omits some. This sample has about 430,000 clones, with around 90% found just once. This specimen consisted of peripheral blood, obtained in a trial of Ad26.COV2.S vaccine versus placebo. The receptors derive from a person aged 18 to 59 who received the Ad26.COV2.S COVID-19 vaccine or a placebo. Each CDR3 is given with its conserved first and last residue. D genes are given only for firm matches. Only part of the rows carry a size: once, few, many, or a class if the clone is expanded.

d_call	clone_size	v_call	j_call	cdr3_nt	cdr3_aa
.	.	TRBV18	TRBJ2-1	TGTGCCAGCTCACCTGAGACTCTACACTCCTACAATGAGCAGTTCTTC	CASSPETLHSYNEQFF
.	.	TRBV6-5	TRBJ2-7	TGTGCAGGGGGGAGGGTTAATGACGAGCAGTACTTC	CAGGRVNDEQYF
.	.	TRBV30	TRBJ1-2	TGTGCCTGGAGTTTGACCCGAGATGGCTACACCTTC	CAWSLTRDGYTF
.	.	TRBV9	TRBJ2-6	TGTGCCAGCGGGAGCTCTGGGGCCAACGTCCTGACTTTC	CASGSSGANVLTF
.	.	TRBV3-1/TRBV3-2	TRBJ2-1	TGTGCCAGCAGCCAGGGGGTGGACTTGGAGGATGAGCAGTTCTTC	CASSQGVDLEDEQFF
.	.	TRBV5-1	TRBJ1-1	TGCGCCAGCAGCCGGGACGGGAACACTGAAGCTTTCTTT	CASSRDGNTEAFF
.	.	TRBV28	TRBJ2-5	TGTGCCAGCAGTTTTGGCGGAGAAGAGACCCAGTACTTC	CASSFGGEETQYF
TRBD2	once	TRBV4-2	TRBJ2-7	TGTGCCAGCAGCCAAGTAGGAGCGGGAGGTTACGAGCAGTACTTC	CASSQVGAGGYEQYF
.	.	TRBV11-1	TRBJ2-7	TGTGCCAGCAGCTTGACAGGACTCGGCGAGCAGTACTTC	CASSLTGLGEQYF
.	.	TRBV5-6	TRBJ2-1	TGTGCCAGCAGCTCGGCGGGACTCGGAGGTAACAATGAGCAGTTCTTC	CASSSAGLGGNNEQFF
.	.	TRBV9	TRBJ2-3	TGTGCCAGCAGCGTAGAGCCAGGGGTTACAGATACGCAGTATTTT	CASSVEPGVTDTQYF